Below, 7 T cell receptor beta chains from the same sample are listed, as sequenced in a study of T-cell reconstitution after alpha-beta-depleted transplantation in children. It was with unique molecular identifiers that the TCRbeta library was prepared. TCRdb passed the PCR reads through MiXCR, listing each CDR3 protein once. The repertoire has about 7,900 distinct CDR3 sequences, roughly 30% of them found once; the top ten carry roughly 2%. The sequencing here drew on peripheral blood, taken 60 days after TCRalphabeta/CD19-depleted stem cell transplant. The receptors stem from a boy under two years old who had a stem cell transplant for SCID, so the T cells may come from the graft donor.

The chain recombines TRBV20-1 with TRBJ2-3; 10 nucleotides match TRBD2. This CDR3 is built from 13 residues. Germline V CDR1 and CDR2: DFQATT, SNEGSKA (reference sequence). DNA for the CDR3: TGCAGCCAAAGAGGTAGCGGGAGGGATACGCAGTATTTT. The encoded protein is CSQRGSGRDTQYF.

This clonotype was picked up a small number of times. CDR3 sequence: CASSFRQGGFYEQYF. The CDR3 coding sequence is TGTGCCAGCAGTTTCAGACAGGGGGGTTTCTACGAGCAGTACTTC. The rearrangement joins TRBV28 to TRBJ2-7; 9 positions agree with TRBD1. V lost 3 bases to trimming and J lost 3 bases; unmatched junction nucleotides: 6. The CDR3 runs 15 residues. Germline V gene data show CDR1 as MDHEN and CDR2 as SYDVKM.

This clonotype qualifies as medium-sized. This chain links TRBV9 with TRBJ2-7, with 9 positions matching TRBD1. Germline V gene sequence: CDR1 SGDLS, CDR2 YYNGEE. This CDR3 has 15 residues. V was clipped by 2 bases and J by 7 bases; unmatched bases: 10. The CDR3 DNA sequence: TGTGCCAGCAGCGTCGCGGGACAGGGTGTACAGGAGCAGTACTTC. This encodes CASSVAGQGVQEQYF.

This clonotype appeared a few times. The chain joins TRBV5-7 to TRBJ2-7, with D possibly matching TRBD2 (6 bases). TRBV5-7 is identified as an open reading frame with a role that is uncertain. Trimming pared 4 bases from V and 0 bases from J, leaving 17 bases between. This CDR3 comprises 16 residues. The CDR3 DNA is TGTGCCAGCAGCGGGACTCAAGGGGATAGCTCCTACGAGCAGTACTTC. The encoded protein is CASSGTQGDSSYEQYF.

The chain uses TRBV10-3 and TRBJ2-3, with 7 bases that match TRBD1. With V trimmed by 0 bases and J by 4 bases, 4 bases remained unmatched. Germline V gives CDR1 ENHRY, CDR2 SYGVKD. CDR3 size: 15 residues. CDR3 sequence: CAISESRTGPDTQYF. The CDR3 bases are TGTGCCATCAGTGAGTCACGGACAGGCCCAGATACGCAGTATTTT.

By its share, this clonotype is medium-sized. The chain recombines TRBV20-1 with TRBJ2-1, with D perhaps matching TRBD1 (6 bases). This CDR3 has 11 amino acids. CDR1 and CDR2 (germline): DFQATT, SNEGSKA (reference sequence). CDR3 coding DNA: TGCAGCACGATGGGGGCGCATGAGCAGTTCTTC. Translated, it gives CSTMGAHEQFF.

This chain uses TRBV5-1 with TRBJ1-4; D is unclear. Trimming shortened V by 4 bases and J by 3 bases, and 13 bases separated the two germline ends. Looked up from germline, CDR1 is SGHRS and CDR2 is YFSETQ. The CDR3 is 15 residues long. Here the CDR3 reads CASSEGSEANEKLFF. The CDR3 DNA reads TGCGCCAGCAGCGAAGGGTCGGAGGCTAATGAAAAACTGTTTTTT.